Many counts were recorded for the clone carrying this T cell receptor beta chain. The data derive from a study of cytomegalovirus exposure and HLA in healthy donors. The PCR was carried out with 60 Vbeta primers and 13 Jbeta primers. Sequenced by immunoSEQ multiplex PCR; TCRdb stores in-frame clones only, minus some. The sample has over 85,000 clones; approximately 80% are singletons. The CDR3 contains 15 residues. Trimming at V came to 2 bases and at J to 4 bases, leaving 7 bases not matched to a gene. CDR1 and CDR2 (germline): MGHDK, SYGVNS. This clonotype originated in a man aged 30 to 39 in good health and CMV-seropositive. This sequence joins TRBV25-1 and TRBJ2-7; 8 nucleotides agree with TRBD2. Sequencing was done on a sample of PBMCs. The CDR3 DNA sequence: TGTGCCAGCAGTGAACTCGCGGGGGGCCTATACGAGCAGTACTTC. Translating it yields CASSELAGGLYEQYF.